One and the same sample provided the 32 T cell receptor beta chains below, sequenced in a study of blood T cell repertoires in COVID-19. TCRdb's table, derived via immunoSEQ multiplex PCR, lists solely in-frame clones and lacks some. The sample holds 300,000 or so clones; about 87% are singletons and the top ten take 3.5% to 4.5%. The sequenced sample consisted of peripheral blood. The receptors stem from a woman in her thirties or forties with acute or convalescent COVID-19.

This clone was counted once. The chain is built from TRBV4-1 and TRBJ2-6, with TRBD1 matching over 10 bases. The germline V gene has CDR1 MGHRA and CDR2 YSYEKL. The CDR3 has 18 residues. J was trimmed by 0 bases and V by 4 bases; bases with no gene match: 6. CDR3 sequence (DNA): TGCGCCAGCAGCCCACAGACAGGGGGCCTCTCTGGGGCCAACGTCCTGACTTTC. Amino acid sequence: CASSPQTGGLSGANVLTF.

The chain is built from TRBV6-6 and TRBJ2-3; D unclear. Germline V gene data show CDR1 as MNHNY and CDR2 as SVGAGI (reference sequence). The CDR3 is 12 amino acids. The germline V and J ends were trimmed by 2 bases and 5 bases, with 5 bases remaining between them. The CDR3 DNA is TGTGCCAGCAGTTACGTTAGAGATACGCAGTATTTT. Translation: CASSYVRDTQYF.

The rearrangement links TRBV24-1 to TRBJ2-3, with 11 nucleotides matching TRBD2. The CDR3 has 16 amino acids. Looked up from germline, CDR1 is KGHDR and CDR2 is SFDVKD. The V and J ends lost 5 bases and 1 base, in that order; junction bases with no gene match: 4. The CDR3 protein is CATSGLSGGGTDTQYF. CDR3 sequence (DNA): TGTGCCACCAGTGGCCTTAGCGGGGGGGGCACAGATACGCAGTATTTT.

The chain recombines TRBV2 with TRBJ2-5; the match to TRBD1 covers 7 bases. The J segment lost 1 base and the V segment lost 7 bases, leaving 12 bases of the junction unmatched. The CDR3 runs 16 residues. CDR1 is SNHLY, CDR2 FYNNEI, per germline. The CDR3 bases are TGTGCCAGCACCTTCCCCTCGACAGGGCCCCAAGAGACCCAGTACTTC. Encoded protein: CASTFPSTGPQETQYF.

The rearrangement joins TRBV7-9 to TRBJ1-2; tentatively, D is TRBD1 (6 bases). The CDR3 contains 17 residues. V was cut by 4 bases and J by 4 bases, with 22 bases left in between. CDR1 is SEHNR and CDR2 is FQNEAQ in the germline V gene (reference sequence). The CDR3 is CASSSAGGQVGSYGYTF. The CDR3, as DNA: TGTGCCAGCAGCTCCGCGGGGGGGCAGGTCGGAAGCTATGGCTACACCTTC.

The rearrangement uses TRBV18 and TRBJ1-1, with D tentatively TRBD1 (5 bases). V gave up 4 bases and J gave up 7 bases, with 16 bases separating them. This CDR3 is built from 14 residues. Germline assignment: CDR1 KGHSH and CDR2 LQKENI. CDR3 residues: CASSLNGGSNEAFF. CDR3 coding DNA: TGTGCCAGCTCACTAAATGGGGGGTCAAATGAAGCTTTCTTT.

In regard to this clone: This specimen includes other DNA sequences encoding the same CDR3. V gene TRBV5-4 combines with J gene TRBJ1-6; D uncertain. This CDR3 spans 15 amino acids. Trimming pared 0 bases from V and 0 bases from J, leaving 4 bases between. Per germline, CDR1 SGHNT and CDR2 YYREEE (reference sequence). This CDR3 reads CASSLGSSYNSPLHF. CDR3 nucleotides: TGTGCCAGCAGCTTGGGGAGCTCCTATAATTCACCCCTCCACTTT.

The rearrangement links TRBV4-1 to TRBJ2-4; 8 bases are shared with TRBD1. The germline gives CDR1 MGHRA, CDR2 YSYEKL. The ends lost 8 bases at V and 6 bases at J; junction bases unmatched: 6. This CDR3 is 13 amino acids long. The CDR3 protein is CASGTGGGNIQYF. DNA of the CDR3: TGCGCCAGCGGAACAGGGGGTGGAAACATTCAGTACTTC.

V gene TRBV6-5 combines with J gene TRBJ1-2; D remains unclear. Germline V lookup: CDR1 MNHEY, CDR2 SVGAGI. Trimming stripped 6 bases from V and 4 bases from J, with 15 bases between. CDR3 length: 14 residues. CDR3 nucleotides: TGTGCCAGCAGAAGTGATGCTAACCCCTATGGCTACACCTTC. Protein sequence: CASRSDANPYGYTF.

J is TRBJ2-5 and V is TRBV12-5; tentatively, D is TRBD2 (6 bases). The germline V and J ends were trimmed by 2 bases and 4 bases, with 14 bases remaining between them. Germline loops: CDR1 LGHNT, CDR2 FRNRAP. The CDR3 has 15 amino acids. The chain's CDR3 is CASGLRAGTSETQYF. DNA of the CDR3: TGTGCTAGTGGTTTGAGGGCGGGGACTTCAGAGACCCAGTACTTC.

The V call is TRBV6-5, the J call TRBJ2-7; tentative D call: TRBD2 (5 bases). The germline V gene encodes CDR1 MNHEY and CDR2 SVGAGI. V shed 6 bases and J shed 7 bases, with 19 bases lying between them. The CDR3 runs to 14 residues. CDR3 sequence (DNA): TGTGCCAGCAGCCTCCCCGGGGAGTGGAGGGAGCAGTACGTC. Protein: CASSLPGEWREQYV.

This sequence joins TRBV11-2 and TRBJ2-7, with D unclear. In germline, CDR1 is SGHAT, CDR2 FQNNGV. Trimming pared 0 bases from V and 4 bases from J, leaving 7 bases between. The CDR3 has 13 amino acids. The DNA of the CDR3 is TGTGCCAGCAGCTTAGATCCGAGTTACGAGCAGTACGTC. Translated, it gives CASSLDPSYEQYV.

This CDR3 is CATISPLHF. CDR3 DNA sequence: TGTGCCACCATTTCACCCCTCCACTTT. This sequence joins TRBV7-3 and TRBJ1-6; D gene unclear. CDR1 is SGHTA, CDR2 FQGTGA, per germline. V lost 10 bases to trimming and J lost 9 bases, with 4 bases between them. This CDR3 is 9 amino acids long.

The chain employs TRBV3-1 (or the pseudogene TRBV3-2) and TRBJ1-2; a possible D gene is TRBD1 (5 bases). With 1 base removed from V and 4 bases from J, the gap between germline ends came to 10 bases. Germline loops: CDR1 LGHDT, CDR2 YNNKEL (reference sequence). This CDR3 is built from 14 residues. Here the CDR3 reads CASSQGQGLYGYTF. The CDR3 DNA is TGTGCCAGCAGCCAAGGGCAGGGCCTCTATGGCTACACCTTC.

The chain carries TRBV3-1 (or the pseudogene TRBV3-2) and TRBJ2-7; 7 bases map to TRBD2. The CDR3 spans 14 residues. Germline V gene lookup returns CDR1 LGHDT and CDR2 YNNKEL (reference sequence). With V trimmed by 1 base and J by 7 bases, 7 bases remained unmatched. The CDR3 reads CASSQGTLGGEQYV. The CDR3 coding sequence is TGTGCCAGCAGCCAAGGGACTCTGGGAGGGGAGCAGTACGTC.

The gene calls are TRBV6-5 and TRBJ1-6, with a possible D match to TRBD1 (5 bases). The V gene lost 8 bases and the J gene lost 7 bases, with 9 bases spanning the gap. Looked up from germline, CDR1 is MNHEY and CDR2 is SVGAGI. The CDR3 has 12 residues. The CDR3 bases are TGTGCCAGCCGGAGACAGAATTCACCCCTCCACTTT. Its protein product is CASRRQNSPLHF.

CDR3 DNA sequence: TGTGCCAGCGCTTCGGGGTCGGGGGGGCCACTAGATACGCAGTATTTT. It specifies CASASGSGGPLDTQYF. The chain couples TRBV7-7 to TRBJ2-3; 8 bases align to TRBD2. CDR3 length equals 16 residues. The trim removed 8 bases at V and 5 bases at J, leaving 15 bases unmatched. The germline V gene encodes CDR1 SSHAT and CDR2 FNYEAQ (reference sequence).

V usage is TRBV4-1 and J usage is TRBJ1-1, with 7 bases that match TRBD1. CDR3 length: 15 amino acids. With 0 bases clipped from V and 4 bases from J, the junction kept 5 bases outside the gene matches. CDR1 is MGHRA and CDR2 is YSYEKL in the germline V gene. The CDR3 nucleotides read TGCGCCAGCAGCCAAGAGGCCAGGGGGGCCACTGAAGCTTTCTTT. Amino acids: CASSQEARGATEAFF.

The genes are TRBV6-2 or TRBV6-3 and TRBJ2-3; TRBD2 agrees at 8 bases. The CDR3 runs to 15 residues. After removal of 2 bases from V and 13 bases from J, the junction contained 14 bases not matched to a gene. CDR1 is MNHEY and CDR2 is SVGEGT in the germline V gene. The CDR3 sequence is CASSYGASGYYAEYF. The CDR3 bases are TGTGCCAGCAGTTACGGGGCTAGCGGGTACTACGCGGAGTATTTT.

The rearrangement joins TRBV27 to TRBJ1-1; unclear D gene. This CDR3 has 13 residues. CDR1 is MNHEY, CDR2 SMNVEV, per germline (reference sequence). Trimming took 6 bases from V and 0 from J, leaving 8 bases between them. The CDR3 sequence: CASRWGVNTEAFF. Here the CDR3 DNA reads TGTGCCAGCAGGTGGGGAGTGAACACTGAAGCTTTCTTT.

V usage is TRBV4-1 and J usage is TRBJ1-2; TRBD1 agrees at 8 bases. This CDR3 region has 15 residues. With V trimmed by 0 bases and J by 4 bases, 4 bases remained unmatched. Germline loops: CDR1 MGHRA, CDR2 YSYEKL. CDR3 residues: CASSQEDREGYGYTF. CDR3 DNA: TGCGCCAGCAGCCAAGAGGACAGGGAGGGCTATGGCTACACCTTC.

The chain carries TRBV25-1 and TRBJ1-3; 10 bases map to TRBD1. The junction had 5 bases not matched to a gene; V was cut back by 0 bases and J by 0 bases. CDR1 and CDR2 from the germline V gene are MGHDK and SYGVNS. The CDR3 runs 18 residues. The CDR3, as DNA: TGTGCCAGCAGTGAATATGGGACAGGGGTGAACTCTGGAAACACCATATATTTT. It codes for CASSEYGTGVNSGNTIYF.

The sample holds one count of this clone. The chain couples TRBV11-2 to TRBJ1-6; a weak D match, TRBD1 (6 bases). Germline V lookup: CDR1 SGHAT, CDR2 FQNNGV. The CDR3 contains 18 residues. V lost 4 bases, J lost 3 bases, and 19 bases lay in between. The CDR3 loop reads CASSSGRGSEYYNSPLHF. The CDR3, as DNA: TGTGCCAGCAGCTCCGGAAGGGGGTCGGAATACTATAATTCACCCCTCCACTTT.

This rearrangement joins TRBV5-6 to TRBJ1-2, with 7 bases lining up with TRBD1. The CDR3 covers 16 residues. Germline loops: CDR1 SGHDT, CDR2 YYEEEE. J lost 8 bases, V lost 0 bases, and 13 bases had no gene match. CDR3 in amino acids: CASSLGSTRGERGYTF. CDR3 coding DNA: TGTGCCAGCAGCTTGGGATCCACCAGGGGGGAAAGGGGCTACACCTTC.

V gene TRBV2 combines with J gene TRBJ2-3; TRBD2 agrees at 9 bases. Germline loops: CDR1 SNHLY, CDR2 FYNNEI. This CDR3 spans 16 amino acids. The V gene end was trimmed by 7 bases and the J gene end by 2 bases; junction bases not matched to a gene: 10. The CDR3 sequence: CASTPGTSQYTDTQYF. The CDR3 DNA reads TGTGCCAGCACCCCGGGGACTAGCCAATACACAGATACGCAGTATTTT.

This chain connects TRBV6-5 to TRBJ2-7; tentative D call: TRBD1 (6 bases). This CDR3 is 14 amino acids long. V was pared by 5 bases and J by 6 bases, with 17 bases between. Germline-derived CDR1 and CDR2 are MNHEY and SVGAGI. The chain's CDR3 is CASSPELRGGEQYV. DNA for the CDR3: TGTGCCAGCAGTCCAGAACTCAGGGGTGGCGAGCAGTACGTC.

This clone was seen only once. The chain couples TRBV24-1 to TRBJ1-1; D not resolved. The CDR3 contains 14 residues. Trimming cost V 5 bases and J 2 bases, with 11 bases left between them. Germline V gene data show CDR1 as KGHDR and CDR2 as SFDVKD. The CDR3 spells CATSAAGLNTEAFF. The CDR3 nucleotides read TGTGCCACCAGTGCTGCGGGTCTTAACACTGAAGCTTTCTTT.

The chain links TRBV6-5 to TRBJ1-2; 7 nucleotides match TRBD1. CDR3 length: 13 amino acids. V shed 7 bases and J 6 bases; nucleotides not matched to a gene: 8. Germline values: CDR1 MNHEY, CDR2 SVGAGI. The CDR3 DNA follows: TGTGCCAGCACCGGTACACAGGGGCATGGCTACACCTTC. This codes for CASTGTQGHGYTF.

The V call is TRBV27, the J call TRBJ1-1; D might be TRBD1 (5 bases). CDR3 length equals 13 residues. In germline, CDR1 is MNHEY, CDR2 SMNVEV (reference sequence). The V gene lost 8 bases and the J gene lost 3 bases, with 13 bases spanning the gap. As DNA, the CDR3 is TGTGCCAGCGGACACAGGAGCTACACTGAAGCTTTCTTT. Translation: CASGHRSYTEAFF.

The chain recombines TRBV5-1 with TRBJ1-2, with D possibly TRBD1 on 6 matching bases. The CDR3 extends over 13 amino acids. CDR1 and CDR2 from the germline V gene are SGHRS and YFSETQ. Trimming removed 4 bases from V and 2 bases from J, with 9 bases in between. The chain's CDR3 is CASSTTGNYGYTF. The CDR3 nucleotides read TGCGCCAGCAGCACCACAGGGAACTATGGCTACACCTTC.

The V gene is TRBV20-1, the J gene TRBJ2-3, with 8 bases fitting TRBD2. Losses at the gene ends were 5 bases for V and 5 bases for J; bases not matched to a gene: 0. The CDR3 contains 11 residues. CDR1 is DFQATT, CDR2 SNEGSKA, per germline (reference sequence). DNA of the CDR3: TGCAGTGCTCGGGAGGGAGATACGCAGTATTTT. Protein sequence: CSAREGDTQYF.

The chain has TRBV28 and TRBJ1-2; 8 positions agree with TRBD1. Per the germline V gene, CDR1 is MDHEN and CDR2 is SYDVKM. This CDR3 spans 12 amino acids. The V and J ends lost 11 bases and 4 bases, in that order; junction bases with no gene match: 6. CDR3 nucleotide sequence: TGTGCCGCCTTTGACAGGGGCTATGGCTACACCTTC. Residues: CAAFDRGYGYTF.